This T cell receptor beta chain comes out of a study of shared clonotypes between healthy human individuals. Study-wide background: Contributing individuals were two females and a few males aged 18 to 49.

The sample holds a few counts of this clone. The CDR3 sequence is 14 residues long. Losses at the gene ends were 7 bases for V and 5 bases for J; bases not matched to a gene: 7. The germline CDR1 and CDR2 sequences are LNHDA and SQIVND (reference sequence). The repertoire was sequenced with immunoSEQ multiplex PCR; TCRdb's copy has only in-frame clones and lacks some. Among about a million clones listed, 75% were seen once. The sequence came from a young man in good health. V is TRBV19 and J is TRBJ2-7, with TRBD2 matching 11 bases. Sequencing was carried out using memory CD4+ T cells sorted from blood. Regarding subset: CD45RA-negative fraction. This CDR3 is CASTSSGRRNEQYF. The CDR3 bases are TGTGCCAGTACCTCTAGCGGGAGGCGAAACGAGCAGTACTTC.